These T cell receptor beta chains were read from a single sample in a study of T cell changes during pregnancy in multiple sclerosis. TCRdb keeps only in-frame clones here, not all; method: immunoSEQ multiplex PCR. Of some 57,000 clones listed, around 90% are singletons. This specimen was CD4+ T cells from peripheral blood mononuclear cells, taken after pregnancy. All receptors derive from a female donor in good health, enrolled as a control in a pregnancy study. Both conserved end residues are part of each CDR3. The D gene is left open where the match is weak. Size values are once, few and many counts, or a class for expanded clones, and some rows have none.

.,TRBD1,TRBV27,TRBJ1-3,CASSPWTGDTGNTIYF,TGTGCCAGCAGTCCTTGGACAGGGGATACTGGAAACACCATATATTTT
once,.,TRBV6-5,TRBJ1-2,CASSLGATGTYGYTF,TGTGCCAGCAGTTTAGGCGCGACAGGAACCTATGGCTACACCTTC
.,.,TRBV7-2,TRBJ2-1,CASSPSWGRYNEQFF,TGTGCCAGCAGCCCTAGTTGGGGCAGATACAATGAGCAGTTCTTC
.,TRBD1,TRBV6-5,TRBJ1-5,CASSPGQVDQPQHF,TGTGCCAGCAGCCCCGGACAGGTCGATCAGCCCCAGCATTTT
.,.,TRBV5-4,TRBJ2-5,CASSLPQGQETQYF,TGTGCCAGCAGCTTGCCCCAGGGCCAAGAGACCCAGTACTTC
.,TRBD2,TRBV7-9,TRBJ2-2,CASSVGLAEGELFF,TGTGCCAGCAGCGTGGGACTAGCAGAGGGGGAGCTGTTTTTT
.,.,TRBV5-4,TRBJ2-4,CASSLGTALAKNIQYF,TGTGCCAGCAGCTTGGGGACTGCTCTAGCCAAAAACATTCAGTACTTC
.,.,TRBV4-3,TRBJ1-3,CASSQEGGAGNTIYF,TGCGCCAGCAGCCAAGAGGGGGGTGCGGGAAACACCATATATTTT
once,TRBD1,TRBV28,TRBJ1-4,CASSSRDRGLANEKLFF,TGTGCCAGCAGTTCCAGGGACAGGGGTCTAGCTAATGAAAAACTGTTTTTT
.,.,TRBV6-6,TRBJ2-7,CASSYPDSTYEQYF,TGTGCCAGCAGTTACCCCGACAGTACCTACGAGCAGTACTTC
.,TRBD2,TRBV9,TRBJ2-1,CASSVGPPRWLAGVGFEQFF,TGTGCCAGCAGCGTAGGCCCCCCGCGGTGGCTAGCGGGGGTGGGTTTTGAGCAGTTCTTC
.,.,TRBV20-1,TRBJ1-2,CSASASGGYTF,TGCAGTGCAAGCGCGTCCGGGGGCTACACCTTC
.,.,TRBV6-6,TRBJ1-1,CASSTDRNTEAFF,TGTGCCAGCAGTACGGACAGGAACACTGAAGCTTTCTTT
few,.,TRBV5-1,TRBJ1-1,CASSYGRGSTEAFF,TGCGCCAGCAGCTATGGCAGGGGAAGCACTGAAGCTTTCTTT
.,TRBD2,TRBV4-3,TRBJ2-7,CASSPSNGLAGKDYEQYF,TGCGCCAGCAGCCCGTCGAACGGACTAGCGGGGAAGGACTACGAGCAGTACTTC
.,TRBD2,TRBV4-3,TRBJ2-7,CASSQDWPSGRYEQYF,TGCGCCAGCAGCCAAGATTGGCCTAGCGGGCGGTACGAGCAGTACTTC
.,TRBD2,TRBV5-8,TRBJ2-1,CASSPRGAGVYNEQFF,TGTGCCAGCAGCCCCCGGGGAGCGGGGGTGTATAATGAGCAGTTCTTC
.,.,TRBV6-5,TRBJ1-2,CASRSRGEHGYTF,TGTGCCAGCAGGTCCAGGGGAGAACATGGCTACACCTTC
.,TRBD1,TRBV5-1,TRBJ2-7,CASSLGGQGMYEQYF,TGCGCCAGCAGCTTGGGAGGACAGGGTATGTACGAGCAGTACTTC
.,.,TRBV21-1,TRBJ1-5,CASSPPSRKSNQPQHF,TGTGCCAGCAGCCCCCCTTCGAGAAAATCAAATCAGCCCCAGCATTTT
.,.,TRBV14,TRBJ1-2,CASSQAGQYGYTF,TGTGCCAGCAGCCAAGCTGGACAGTATGGCTACACCTTC
.,.,TRBV7-2,TRBJ1-1,CASSPTLVRNTEAFF,TGTGCCAGCAGCCCCACTCTCGTGCGGAACACTGAAGCTTTCTTT
.,.,TRBV4-2,TRBJ2-7,CASSQAGSRSYEQYF,TGTGCCAGCAGCCAAGCGGGATCCCGGAGTTACGAGCAGTACTTC
.,.,TRBV11-2,TRBJ2-6,CASSRIGGRGANVLTF,TGTGCCAGCAGCCGCATCGGGGGAAGAGGGGCCAACGTCCTGACTTTC
.,.,TRBV5-6,TRBJ1-6,CASSADRNSPLHF,TGTGCCAGCAGCGCGGACAGAAATTCACCCCTCCACTTT
.,.,TRBV6-4,TRBJ2-7,CASSDCGGIYEQYF,TGTGCCAGCAGTGACTGTGGAGGGATCTACGAGCAGTACTTC
.,TRBD2,TRBV15,TRBJ2-2,CATAEGLAGATGELFF,TGTGCCACCGCCGAGGGACTAGCGGGGGCCACCGGGGAGCTGTTTTTT
.,TRBD1,TRBV4-3,TRBJ1-5,CASSQDLPGQGNQPQHF,TGCGCCAGCAGCCAAGATCTCCCGGGACAGGGTAATCAGCCCCAGCATTTT
.,.,TRBV5-1,TRBJ2-7,CASSPGQISYEQYF,TGCGCCAGCAGCCCTGGACAGATTTCCTACGAGCAGTACTTC
.,.,TRBV11-3,TRBJ2-3,CASSLDGGAPTDTQYF,TGTGCCAGCAGCTTAGATGGGGGGGCACCCACAGATACGCAGTATTTT
.,.,TRBV6-5,TRBJ2-1,CASSLYLSSYNEQFF,TGTGCCAGCAGTTTATATCTGAGCTCCTACAATGAGCAGTTCTTC
.,.,TRBV28,TRBJ1-2,CASSTAAGGNYGYTF,TGTGCCAGCAGCACCGCGGCGGGGGGTAACTATGGCTACACCTTC
.,.,TRBV7-2,TRBJ2-4,CASSLGAGSIQYF,TGTGCCAGCAGCTTAGGAGCCGGGAGCATTCAGTACTTC
.,TRBD1,TRBV2,TRBJ1-2,CASTGQGNYGYTF,TGTGCCAGCACCGGACAGGGAAACTATGGCTACACCTTC
once,TRBD1,TRBV12-5,TRBJ2-4,CASGLVLGQGSNIQYF,TGTGCTAGTGGTTTGGTACTAGGACAGGGCAGTAACATTCAGTACTTC
.,TRBD1,TRBV7-9,TRBJ1-1,CASSLGTGGITEAFF,TGTGCCAGCAGCTTAGGGACAGGGGGAATTACTGAAGCTTTCTTT
.,.,TRBV11-3,TRBJ2-7,CASSLTGTYEQYF,TGTGCCAGCAGCTTAACCGGTACCTACGAGCAGTACTTC
.,TRBD1,TRBV6-5,TRBJ2-7,CASSSGTGGGEQYF,TGTGCCAGCAGTTCCGGGACAGGGGGCGGGGAGCAGTACTTC
.,TRBD2,TRBV5-6,TRBJ2-2,CASSRGTSGGELFF,TGTGCCAGCAGCCGAGGGACTAGCGGAGGGGAGCTGTTTTTT
.,.,TRBV29-1,TRBJ1-1,CSVGASNTEAFF,TGCAGCGTAGGGGCCTCGAACACTGAAGCTTTCTTT
.,.,TRBV27,TRBJ2-7,CASSFLPTSNEQYF,TGTGCCAGCAGTTTCCTCCCCACTAGCAACGAGCAGTACTTC
.,.,TRBV6-5,TRBJ1-4,CASSYSKTHLYEKLFF,TGTGCCAGCAGTTACTCGAAAACACATCTCTATGAAAAACTGTTTTTT
.,.,TRBV5-6,TRBJ2-3,CASAKRRGSTDTQYF,TGTGCCAGCGCCAAGAGGCGGGGTAGCACAGATACGCAGTATTTT
.,.,TRBV18,TRBJ2-5,CASSPGQWDQETQYF,TGTGCCAGCTCACCCGGACAGTGGGACCAAGAGACCCAGTACTTC
once,.,TRBV7-8,TRBJ1-1,CASFQRADTEAFF,TGTGCCAGCTTTCAGCGAGCGGACACTGAAGCTTTCTTT
once,.,TRBV18,TRBJ2-7,CASSLQGSEQYF,TGTGCCAGCTCACTCCAGGGTTCCGAGCAGTACTTC